Below, one T cell receptor beta chain is given with its context. The antigen is undetermined. This sample is drawn from a study of T-cell reconstitution after alpha-beta-depleted transplantation in children. Study-wide results and limits: About two months after transplant, alpha-beta T cells reportedly came from several hundred expanded graft clones. Some patients' high day-60 TCRbeta diversity was attributed to recipient cells surviving conditioning. At one year after transplant, newly produced T cells mostly accounted for T-cell counts and diversity.

This CDR3 has 13 amino acids. Germline CDR1 reads MGHRA; CDR2 reads YSYEKL. V was trimmed by 3 bases and J by 4 bases, leaving 9 bases between them. Unique molecular identifiers were incorporated when the TCRbeta library was constructed. In TCRdb, the PCR reads were re-called with MiXCR into one record per CDR3 protein. Of about 190,000 distinct CDR3 sequences listed, 11% are singletons. The starting material was PBMCs, obtained before TCRalphabeta/CD19-depleted stem cell transplant. The chain employs TRBV4-1 and TRBJ2-5, with TRBD2 as a possible D gene (6 bases). This clonotype was sampled from a boy aged 2 to 10 with acute myeloid leukemia, due to receive a stem cell transplant. The CDR3 loop is CASSQTRGETQYF. As DNA, the CDR3 is TGCGCCAGCAGCCAGACTAGAGGAGAGACCCAGTACTTC.